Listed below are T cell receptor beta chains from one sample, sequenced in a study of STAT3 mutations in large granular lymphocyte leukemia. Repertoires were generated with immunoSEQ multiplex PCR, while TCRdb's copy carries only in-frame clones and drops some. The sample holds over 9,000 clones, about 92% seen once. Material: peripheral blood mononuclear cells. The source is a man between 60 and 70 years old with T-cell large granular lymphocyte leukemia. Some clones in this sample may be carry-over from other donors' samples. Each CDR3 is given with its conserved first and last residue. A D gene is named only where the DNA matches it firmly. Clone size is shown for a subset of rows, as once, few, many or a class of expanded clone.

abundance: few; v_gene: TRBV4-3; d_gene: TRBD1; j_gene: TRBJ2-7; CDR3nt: TGCGCCAGCAGCCAATTCCGGGACAGGGCCTACGAGCAGTACTTC; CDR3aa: CASSQFRDRAYEQYF
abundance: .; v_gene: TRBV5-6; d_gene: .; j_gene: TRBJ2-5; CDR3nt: TGTGCCAGCACCTTCCCGGGAGAAGAGACCCAGTACTTC; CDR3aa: CASTFPGEETQYF
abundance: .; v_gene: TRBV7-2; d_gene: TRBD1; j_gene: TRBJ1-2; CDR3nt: TGTGCCAGCAGCTTAGTTAGCAGGGGGCCGGTCTATGGCTACACCTTC; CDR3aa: CASSLVSRGPVYGYTF
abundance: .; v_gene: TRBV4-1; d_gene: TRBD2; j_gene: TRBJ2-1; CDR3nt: TGCGCCAGCAGCCTTTCGAGACTAGCGGGAGGGCGTTACTACAATGAGCAGTTCTTC; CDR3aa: CASSLSRLAGGRYYNEQFF
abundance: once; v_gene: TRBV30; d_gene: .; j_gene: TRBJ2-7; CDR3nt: TGTGCCTTCAGAGCATGGGGGTCCGCCAGGGACGAGCAGTACTTC; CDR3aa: CAFRAWGSARDEQYF
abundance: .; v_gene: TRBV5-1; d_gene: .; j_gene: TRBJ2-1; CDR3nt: TGCGCCAGCATACTTAATGAGCAGTTCTTC; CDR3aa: CASILNEQFF
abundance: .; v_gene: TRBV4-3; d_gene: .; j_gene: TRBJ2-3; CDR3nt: TGCGCCAGCAGCCAAGGTGCTAGTACAGATACGCAGTATTTT; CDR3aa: CASSQGASTDTQYF
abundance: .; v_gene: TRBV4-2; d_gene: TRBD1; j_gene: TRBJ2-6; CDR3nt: TGTGCCAGCAGCCAAGAAGGGACAGGGTTTGGGGCCAACGTCCTGACTTTC; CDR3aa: CASSQEGTGFGANVLTF
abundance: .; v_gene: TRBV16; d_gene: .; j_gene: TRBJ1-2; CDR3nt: TGTGCCAGCAGCCAATTAGGGGCGCAGTTGAACTATGGCTACACCTTC; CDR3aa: CASSQLGAQLNYGYTF
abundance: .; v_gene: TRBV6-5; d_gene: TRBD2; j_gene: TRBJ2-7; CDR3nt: TGTGCCAGCAGCTTCCGACTAGCGGGATTTGGAGAGCAGTACTTC; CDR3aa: CASSFRLAGFGEQYF
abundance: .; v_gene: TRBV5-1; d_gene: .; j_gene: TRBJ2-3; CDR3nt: TGCGCCAGCAGCCAAGGGGACCCCCGCACAGATACGCAGTATTTT; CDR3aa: CASSQGDPRTDTQYF
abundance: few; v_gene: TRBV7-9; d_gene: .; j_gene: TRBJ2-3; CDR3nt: TGTGCCAGCAGCTTAGTTCTGGGGAGCACAGATACGCAGTATTTT; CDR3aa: CASSLVLGSTDTQYF
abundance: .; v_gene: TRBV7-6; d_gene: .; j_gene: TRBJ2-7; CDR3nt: TGTGCCAGCAGCTTAGCGTCGGGGCAGGGCAGCGAGCAGTACTTC; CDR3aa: CASSLASGQGSEQYF
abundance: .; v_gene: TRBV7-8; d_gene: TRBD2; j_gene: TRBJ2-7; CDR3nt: TGTGCCAGCAGCTTAGGGACTAGCGCTTCCTACGAGCAGTACTTC; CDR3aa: CASSLGTSASYEQYF
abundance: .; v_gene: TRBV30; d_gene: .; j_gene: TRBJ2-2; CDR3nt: TGTGCCTGGAGTCTCAACGGGGGATCCGGGGAGCTGTTTTTT; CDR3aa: CAWSLNGGSGELFF